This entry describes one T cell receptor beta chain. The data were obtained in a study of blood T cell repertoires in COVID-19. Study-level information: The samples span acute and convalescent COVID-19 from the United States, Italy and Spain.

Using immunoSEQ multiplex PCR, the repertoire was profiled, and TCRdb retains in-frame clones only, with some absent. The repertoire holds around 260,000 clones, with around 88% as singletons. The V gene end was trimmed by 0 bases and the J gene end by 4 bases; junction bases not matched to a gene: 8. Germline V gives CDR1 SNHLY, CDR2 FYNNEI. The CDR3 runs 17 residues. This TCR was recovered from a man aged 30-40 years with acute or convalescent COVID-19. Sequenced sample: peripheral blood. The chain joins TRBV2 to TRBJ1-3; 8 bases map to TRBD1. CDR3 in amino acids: CASSEARRTGPGNTIYF. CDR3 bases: TGTGCCAGCAGTGAAGCACGAAGGACAGGGCCAGGAAACACCATATATTTT.